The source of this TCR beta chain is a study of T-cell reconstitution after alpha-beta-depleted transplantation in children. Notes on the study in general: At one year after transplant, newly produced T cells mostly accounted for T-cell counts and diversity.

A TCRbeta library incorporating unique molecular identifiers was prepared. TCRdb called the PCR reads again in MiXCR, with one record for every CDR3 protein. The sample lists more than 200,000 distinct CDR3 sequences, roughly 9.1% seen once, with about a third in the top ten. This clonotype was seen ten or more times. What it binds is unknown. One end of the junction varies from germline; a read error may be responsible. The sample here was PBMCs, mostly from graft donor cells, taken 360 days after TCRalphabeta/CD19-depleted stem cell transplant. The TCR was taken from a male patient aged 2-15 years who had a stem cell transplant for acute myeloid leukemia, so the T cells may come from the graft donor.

CDR3 region: CASSPPRGFQETQYF. CDR3 nucleotide sequence: TGTGCCAGCTCCCCACCGCGGGGGTTTCAAGAGACCCAGTACTTC. The rearrangement uses TRBV18 and TRBJ2-5; 7 nucleotides align to TRBD2. CDR1 is KGHSH, CDR2 LQKENI, per germline. The CDR3 consists of 15 residues. The full variable domain, completed using reference TRBV18 and TRBJ2-5, is NAGVMQNPRHLVRRRGQEARLRCSPMKGHSHVYWYRQLPEEGLKFMVYLQKENIIDESGMPKERFSAEFPKEGPSILRIQQVVRGDSAAYFCASSPPRGFQETQYFGPGTRLLVL.